This is a list of T cell receptor delta chains from one sample in a study of delta chains in infants with herpesvirus infections. TCRdb called clones anew from the RT-PCR reads with CATT. The repertoire includes 900 to 1,300 delta-chain clones, around two fifths of them detected once, and 20% sits in the top ten. The specimen was peripheral blood, collected at time point 3 of longitudinal follow-up. These TCRs come from a human donor who was a Ugandan infant, either HIV-exposed or HIV-unexposed (not recorded which). The CDR3 runs from the conserved cysteine through the conserved F or W. The D gene is left open where the match is weak. Some rows have no size entry. The others give once, few or many, or a class for an expanded clone.

cdr3_aa: CACDSVLGDTANSWDTRQMFF; cdr3_nt: TGTGCCTGTGACTCAGTACTGGGGGATACCGCCAACTCCTGGGACACCCGACAGATGTTTTTC; v_call: TRDV2; clone_size: NA; j_call: TRDJ3; cdr3_length: 21; d_call: TRDD3
cdr3_aa: CACDPVLGDTPHTDKLIF; cdr3_nt: TGTGCCTGTGACCCAGTACTGGGGGATACTCCTCACACCGATAAACTCATCTTT; v_call: TRDV2; clone_size: large; j_call: TRDJ1; cdr3_length: 18; d_call: TRDD3
cdr3_aa: CALGEFGLYTDKLIF; cdr3_nt: TGTGCTCTTGGGGAATTCGGCTTGTACACCGATAAACTCATCTTT; v_call: TRDV1; clone_size: few; j_call: TRDJ1; cdr3_length: 15; d_call: NA
cdr3_aa: CALDSFPGRQLGEKYTDKLIF; cdr3_nt: TGTGCCTTGGATTCATTTCCCGGGAGGCAACTGGGGGAGAAATACACCGATAAACTCATCTTT; v_call: TRDV3; clone_size: hyperexpanded; j_call: TRDJ1; cdr3_length: 21; d_call: TRDD3
cdr3_aa: CALGVPSYNSRDTTDKLIF; cdr3_nt: TGTGCTCTTGGGGTCCCTTCCTACAATTCGAGGGATACTACCGATAAACTCATCTTT; v_call: TRDV1; clone_size: NA; j_call: TRDJ1; cdr3_length: 19; d_call: TRDD2
cdr3_aa: CALGGPYLPGPDKLIF; cdr3_nt: TGTGCTCTGGGGGGCCCTTACTTGCCTGGACCCGATAAACTCATCTTT; v_call: TRDV1; clone_size: NA; j_call: TRDJ1; cdr3_length: 16; d_call: NA
cdr3_aa: CALGELFSYWGIRSTDKLIF; cdr3_nt: TGTGCTCTTGGGGAGCTCTTTTCCTACTGGGGGATACGGAGCACCGATAAACTCATCTTT; v_call: TRDV1; clone_size: NA; j_call: TRDJ1; cdr3_length: 20; d_call: TRDD3
cdr3_aa: CALGAYILRLGDIHDKLIF; cdr3_nt: TGTGCTCTTGGGGCATATATTCTACGACTGGGGGACATTCACGATAAACTCATCTTT; v_call: TRDV1; clone_size: NA; j_call: TRDJ1; cdr3_length: 19; d_call: TRDD3
cdr3_aa: CAYTETWNGLVHGDKLIF; cdr3_nt: TGTGCTTATACAGAAACTTGGAATGGCCTGGTCCACGGCGATAAACTCATCTTT; v_call: TRAV38-2/DV8; clone_size: NA; j_call: TRDJ1; cdr3_length: 18; d_call: NA
cdr3_aa: CALGGRILPGYYWGILRYTDKLIF; cdr3_nt: TGTGCTCTTGGGGGTCGTATCCTACCAGGCTACTACTGGGGGATACTCCGGTACACCGATAAACTCATCTTT; v_call: TRDV1; clone_size: NA; j_call: TRDJ1; cdr3_length: 24; d_call: TRDD3
cdr3_aa: CAFRWGVTDKLIF; cdr3_nt: TGTGCCTTTAGGTGGGGCGTAACCGATAAACTCATCTTT; v_call: TRDV3; clone_size: NA; j_call: TRDJ1; cdr3_length: 13; d_call: NA
cdr3_aa: CALGGSSAGVTGGPLTDKLIF; cdr3_nt: TGTGCTCTTGGGGGATCCTCCGCCGGGGTGACTGGGGGTCCTCTCACCGATAAACTCATCTTT; v_call: TRDV1; clone_size: few; j_call: TRDJ1; cdr3_length: 21; d_call: TRDD3
cdr3_aa: CASSSSGEVYTDKLIF; cdr3_nt: TGTGCCTCCTCTTCCTCTGGGGAAGTTTACACCGATAAACTCATCTTT; v_call: TRDV3; clone_size: NA; j_call: TRDJ1; cdr3_length: 16; d_call: NA